A single sample gave rise to the 21 T cell receptor beta chains below, sequenced in a study of blood T cells in healthy people across ages. Combining a sample-barcoded 5' primer with a J-beta primer mix, a second PCR ran for about 7 to 11 cycles. TCRdb processed the 5' RACE reads anew with MiXCR; each CDR3 protein has one entry. The sample includes roughly 1.5 million distinct CDR3 sequences, roughly 43% seen only once; the top ten take about 3.8%. The source material was blood. The receptors were sampled from a woman between 18 and 30 years old in good health.

This clonotype was seen only a few times. The chain uses TRBV12-3 or TRBV12-4 and TRBJ2-2; no firm D call. The CDR3 contains 13 residues. Trimming took 7 bases from V and 2 from J, leaving 8 bases between them. The CDR3 nucleotides are TGTGCCAGCACCCCCGGTAACACCGGGGAGCTGTTTTTT. Translating gives CASTPGNTGELFF.

The CDR3 DNA sequence: TGCGCCAGCAGCCAAGATGGACTAGCCTCCTACAATGAGCAGTACTTC. Translation: CASSQDGLASYNEQYF. The V call is TRBV4-1, the J call TRBJ2-1, with TRBD2 matching over 8 bases. The J call may be incorrect, as the DNA end agrees better with TRBJ2-7. Germline lookup yields CDR1 MGHRA and CDR2 YSYEKL. The CDR3 is made up of 16 amino acids.

The chain has TRBV4-2 and TRBJ1-2, with a possible D match to TRBD1 (5 bases). V shed 4 bases and J shed 6 bases, with 15 bases lying between them. The CDR3 totals 14 residues. CDR1 is LGHNA and CDR2 is YNFKEQ in the germline V gene. The DNA for the CDR3 is TGTGCCAGCAGCCGGTCGGGACGGGGTGATGGCTACACCTTC. Protein: CASSRSGRGDGYTF.

This chain links TRBV5-1 with TRBJ1-1; D remains unclear. Trimming left V 5 bases short and J 7 bases short, with 12 bases between. The CDR3 has 12 amino acids. Germline lookup yields CDR1 SGHRS and CDR2 YFSETQ. In DNA, the CDR3 is TGCGCCAGCAGATTCGTGTCTGGTGAAGCTTTCTTT. It encodes CASRFVSGEAFF.

This chain joins TRBV6-1 and TRBJ2-1; 7 nucleotides align to TRBD1. This CDR3 has 15 amino acids. V lost 6 bases, J lost 0 bases, and 5 bases stayed unmatched. Germline assignment: CDR1 MNHNS and CDR2 SASEGT. Here the CDR3 DNA reads TGTGCCAGCAGGGCCCGGGACAGCTCCTACAATGAGCAGTTCTTC. It translates to CASRARDSSYNEQFF.

This clonotype was observed a few times. The V call is TRBV10-3, the J call TRBJ2-5, with 12 nucleotides matching TRBD1. The last part of the DNA fits TRBJ2-7 better; the J call may be wrong. CDR1 is ENHRY, CDR2 SYGVKD, per germline. The CDR3 has 13 residues. The DNA of the CDR3 is TGTGCCATCAGCATGGGACAGGGGGCCGAGCAGTACTTC. Amino acids: CAISMGQGAEQYF.

Comment on this clonotype: The junction shows a germline mismatch at one end, possibly a read error. V and J are TRBV5-6 and TRBJ2-5; D perhaps matches TRBD2 (5 bases). Germline V gene lookup returns CDR1 SGHDT and CDR2 YYEEEE. The CDR3 extends over 14 amino acids. CDR3 nucleotides: TGTGCCGGCAGCTTAAATTGGAGTGGAGGTGAGCAGTACTTC. Translated, it gives CAGSLNWSGGEQYF.

This clonotype turned up a few times. The chain carries TRBV3-1 and TRBJ2-1; 8 nucleotides agree with TRBD2. This CDR3 is built from 14 residues. The junction had 7 bases not matched to a gene; V was cut back by 6 bases and J by 6 bases. The germline gives CDR1 LGHDT, CDR2 YNNKEL (reference sequence). The CDR3 sequence: CASSLLAVFNEQFF. The CDR3 nucleotides read TGTGCCAGCAGTCTACTAGCGGTATTCAATGAGCAGTTCTTC.

On this clonotype itself: A junction end diverges from the germline sequence, so it may reflect a read error. The V and J genes are TRBV2 and TRBJ2-6, with D possibly being TRBD1 (5 bases). The CDR3 covers 15 residues. The germline CDR1 and CDR2 sequences are SNHLY and FYNNEI. Here the CDR3 DNA reads TGTGCCAGCAGATCATCAGGGTCTGGGGCCAACGTCCCGACTTTC. Its translation is CASRSSGSGANVPTF.

The chain combines TRBV28 with TRBJ2-1, with D uncertain. CDR3 size: 14 residues. CDR1 is MDHEN, CDR2 SYDVKM, per germline. Trimming left V 2 bases short and J 5 bases short, with 10 bases between. Here the CDR3 DNA reads TGTGCCAGCAGTTTACCAACCTACAACAATGAGCAGTTCTTC. Protein product: CASSLPTYNNEQFF. The whole variable domain, remainder taken from reference TRBV28 and TRBJ2-1, is DVKVTQSSRYLVKRTGEKVFLECVQDMDHENMFWYRQDPGLGLRLIYFSYDVKMKEKGDIPEGYSVSREKKERFSLILESASTNQTSMYLCASSLPTYNNEQFFGPGTRLTVL.

The genes are TRBV6-6 and TRBJ1-2; the D is unclear. This CDR3 spans 15 amino acids. V was shortened by 6 bases and J by 4 bases, with 18 bases between the two germline ends. Per the germline V gene, CDR1 is MNHNY and CDR2 is SVGAGI (reference sequence). The CDR3 sequence: CASRDYVSLSYGYTF. The CDR3 DNA reads as TGTGCCAGCAGAGATTACGTATCTTTAAGCTATGGCTACACCTTC.

The rearrangement uses TRBV12-3 or TRBV12-4 and TRBJ2-1; 9 bases fit TRBD2. J lost 8 bases, V lost 2 bases, and 16 bases had no gene match. The CDR3 contains 18 residues. The CDR3: CASSLKAGGPSYQYEQFF. The CDR3 nucleotides are TGTGCCAGCAGTTTAAAGGCGGGAGGGCCTTCTTATCAGTATGAGCAGTTCTTC.

In its sample, this clonotype was seen a few times. This sequence joins TRBV6-2 or TRBV6-3 and TRBJ2-5, with 8 bases fitting TRBD1. V gave up 7 bases and J gave up 5 bases; unmatched junction bases: 9. CDR3 size: 14 residues. CDR1 and CDR2 (germline): MNHEY, SVGEGT. CDR3 nucleotide sequence: TGTGCCAGCATTCGAGCAGGGGGCCAGGAGACCCAGTACTTC. Translation gives CASIRAGGQETQYF.

This clonotype has more than one count but fewer than ten. The chain joins TRBV10-3 to TRBJ2-1; 7 bases are shared with TRBD2. J gave up 5 bases and V 0 bases, and 4 bases lay outside the gene matches. Germline assignment: CDR1 ENHRY and CDR2 SYGVKD. The CDR3 extends over 15 amino acids. CDR3 residues: CAISESTGGNNEQFF. CDR3 DNA sequence: TGTGCCATCAGTGAGTCAACGGGAGGCAACAATGAGCAGTTCTTC.

The chain combines TRBV20-1 with TRBJ1-5; D remains unclear. Deletions cut 3 bases from V and 4 bases from J, with 10 bases between. This CDR3 has 13 amino acids. Per the germline V gene, CDR1 is DFQATT and CDR2 is SNEGSKA (reference sequence). The CDR3 is CSASLHRNQPQHF. The CDR3 bases are TGCAGTGCTAGCTTACATCGGAATCAGCCCCAGCATTTT.

This clonotype was counted many times. This chain uses TRBV12-3 or TRBV12-4 with TRBJ2-1, with D perhaps assigned TRBD1 or TRBD2 (5 bases each). The CDR3 contains 16 residues. V lost 2 bases and J lost 0, with 11 bases in between. The CDR3 DNA follows: TGTGCCAGCAGTTTAAGAGGGGAGAGCTCCTACAATGAGCAGTTCTTC. It yields the protein CASSLRGESSYNEQFF.

The chain joins TRBV7-8 to TRBJ2-4, with a possible D match to TRBD1 (6 bases). From germline, CDR1 is SGHVS and CDR2 FQNEAQ. The V gene lost 5 bases and the J gene lost 1 base, with 15 bases spanning the gap. The CDR3 loop spans 16 amino acids. This CDR3 reads CASSARDIRAKNIQYF. CDR3 DNA: TGTGCCAGCAGCGCCCGGGACATTCGGGCCAAAAACATTCAGTACTTC.

In this sample, this clonotype turned up a few times. The V and J genes are TRBV7-9 and TRBJ2-7; D uncertain. With 6 bases removed from V and 0 bases from J, the gap between germline ends came to 9 bases. Germline lookup yields CDR1 SEHNR and CDR2 FQNEAQ (reference sequence). The CDR3 totals 13 residues. CDR3 nucleotide sequence: TGTGCCAGCAGTTCAGACCACTCCTACGAGCAGTACTTC. Amino acids: CASSSDHSYEQYF.

The chain carries TRBV7-9 and TRBJ1-4; D gene ambiguous. The CDR3 has 15 amino acids. V was clipped by 4 bases and J by 0 bases, with 9 bases between them. The germline CDR1 and CDR2 sequences are SEHNR and FQNEAQ (reference sequence). CDR3 in amino acids: CASSSVQSTNEKLFF. Written as DNA, the CDR3 is TGTGCCAGCAGCTCCGTACAATCAACTAATGAAAAACTGTTTTTT.

CDR3 bases: TGTGCCAGCAGTGAAACCGGGAGCCGAGGCGAGCAGTACTTC. It is translated as CASSETGSRGEQYF. This sequence joins TRBV6-2 or TRBV6-3 and TRBJ2-7; D possibly corresponds to TRBD2 (6 bases). Trimming pared 5 bases from V and 6 bases from J, leaving 17 bases between. This CDR3 is 14 amino acids long. The germline V gene has CDR1 MNHEY and CDR2 SVGEGT.

At least ten counts were recorded for this clonotype. The gene calls are TRBV20-1 and TRBJ1-2; D ambiguous. The ends were cut back, 3 bases at V and 5 bases at J, with 16 bases in the middle. Germline CDR1 and CDR2: DFQATT and SNEGSKA (reference sequence). The length of the CDR3 is 14 residues. The CDR3 region is CSASLQRQHYGYTF. In nucleotides, the CDR3 is TGCAGTGCTAGTTTGCAGCGACAACATTATGGCTACACCTTC.